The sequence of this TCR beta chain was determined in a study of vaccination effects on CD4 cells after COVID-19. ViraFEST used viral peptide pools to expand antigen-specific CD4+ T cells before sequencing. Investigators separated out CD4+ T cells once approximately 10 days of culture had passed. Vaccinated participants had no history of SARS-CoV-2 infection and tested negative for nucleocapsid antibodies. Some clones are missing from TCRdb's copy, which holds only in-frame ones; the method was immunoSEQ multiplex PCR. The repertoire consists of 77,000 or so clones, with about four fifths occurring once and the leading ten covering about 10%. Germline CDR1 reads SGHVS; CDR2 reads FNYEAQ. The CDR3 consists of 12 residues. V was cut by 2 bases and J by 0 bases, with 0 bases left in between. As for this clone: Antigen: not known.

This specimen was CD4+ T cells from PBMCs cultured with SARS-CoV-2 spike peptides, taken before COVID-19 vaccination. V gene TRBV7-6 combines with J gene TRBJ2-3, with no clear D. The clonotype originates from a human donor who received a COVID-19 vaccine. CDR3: CASSLSTDTQYF. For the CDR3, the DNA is TGTGCCAGCAGCTTAAGCACAGATACGCAGTATTTT.